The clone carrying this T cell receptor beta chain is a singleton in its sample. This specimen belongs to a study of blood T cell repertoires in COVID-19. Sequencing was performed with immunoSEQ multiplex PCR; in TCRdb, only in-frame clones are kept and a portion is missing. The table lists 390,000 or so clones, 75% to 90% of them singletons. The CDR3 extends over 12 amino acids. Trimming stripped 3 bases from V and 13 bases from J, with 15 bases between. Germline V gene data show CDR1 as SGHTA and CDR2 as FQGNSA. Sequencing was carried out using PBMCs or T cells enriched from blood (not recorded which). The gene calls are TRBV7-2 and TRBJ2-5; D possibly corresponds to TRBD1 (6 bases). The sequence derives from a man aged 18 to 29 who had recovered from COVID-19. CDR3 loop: CASSLSGQRLYF. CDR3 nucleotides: TGTGCCAGCAGCTTGTCAGGACAGAGGCTGTACTTC. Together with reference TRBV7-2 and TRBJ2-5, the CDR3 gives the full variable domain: GAGVSQSPSNKVTEKGKDVELRCDPISGHTALYWYRQSLGQGLEFLIYFQGNSAPDKSGLPSDRFSAERTGGSVSTLTIQRTQQEDSAVYLCASSLSGQRLYFGPGTRLLVL.